The 20 T cell receptor beta chains below were found in one sample sequenced in a study of blood T cell repertoires in COVID-19. Generated by immunoSEQ multiplex PCR, the TCRdb table keeps only in-frame clones and is missing some. Among some 220,000 clones listed, approximately 83% were seen once. The sequenced sample was peripheral blood. All receptors derive from a woman aged 55-69 years with acute or convalescent COVID-19.

CDR3 bases: TGTGCCAGCAGCTTGGTGCAGGGAGAGACCCAGTACTTC. Its protein product is CASSLVQGETQYF. The V call is TRBV5-6, the J call TRBJ2-5, with D maybe TRBD1 (5 bases). Trimming left V 0 bases short and J 4 bases short, with 7 bases between. The CDR3 extends over 13 amino acids. Germline values: CDR1 SGHDT, CDR2 YYEEEE. The full variable domain, completed using reference TRBV5-6 and TRBJ2-5, is DAGVTQSPTHLIKTRGQQVTLRCSPKSGHDTVSWYQQALGQGPQFIFQYYEEEERQRGNFPDRFSGHQFPNYSSELNVNALLLGDSALYLCASSLVQGETQYFGPGTRLLVL.

This clone was recorded a few times. The rearrangement joins TRBV5-1 to TRBJ2-1; 9 bases line up with TRBD1. With V trimmed by 5 bases and J by 5 bases, 11 bases remained unmatched. There are 16 residues in the CDR3. Per the germline V gene, CDR1 is SGHRS and CDR2 is YFSETQ. The CDR3 spells CASRRWDGTGHNEQFF. CDR3 sequence (DNA): TGCGCCAGCAGGCGGTGGGATGGGACAGGGCACAATGAGCAGTTCTTC.

This clone was counted once. One junction end does not reproduce the germline sequence, and a read error may be involved. V is TRBV2 and J is TRBJ1-6, with 9 bases lining up with TRBD1. The CDR3 spans 15 residues. Germline CDR1 and CDR2: SNHLY and FYNNEI. CDR3 coding DNA: TGTGCCAGCACTACCGGGACAGGGTACAATTTACCCCTCCACTTT. Protein product: CASTTGTGYNLPLHF.

The rearrangement joins TRBV15 to TRBJ1-2; possible D gene TRBD1, 5 bases. Germline assignment: CDR1 LNHNV and CDR2 YYDKDF (reference sequence). The CDR3 consists of 15 residues. Between the trimmed V and J ends, which lost 3 bases and 8 bases, there was a span of 19 bases. Here the CDR3 reads CATSSGGLATIGYTF. In DNA, the CDR3 is TGTGCCACCAGCAGCGGGGGTCTCGCTACGATCGGCTACACCTTC.

This chain joins TRBV27 and TRBJ2-5; D perhaps matches TRBD2 (5 bases). This CDR3 has 14 amino acids. CDR1 and CDR2 (germline): MNHEY, SMNVEV (reference sequence). Trimming shortened V by 2 bases and J by 5 bases, and 12 bases separated the two germline ends. DNA for the CDR3: TGTGCCAGCAGTTTAAGTAGACGAGGGGAGACCCAGTACTTC. It codes for CASSLSRRGETQYF.

V gene TRBV4-2 combines with J gene TRBJ2-1; the D is unclear. V was pared by 6 bases and J by 0 bases, with 12 bases between. The V gene's germline CDR1 is LGHNA and CDR2 YNFKEQ. The CDR3 runs 15 residues. CDR3 coding DNA: TGTGCCAGCAGGCGCAATACTGACTCCTACAATGAGCAGTTCTTC. Its translation: CASRRNTDSYNEQFF.

The rearrangement joins TRBV4-3 to TRBJ1-2; weak D call: TRBD1 (5 bases). The ends were cut back, 6 bases at V and 6 bases at J, with 17 bases in the middle. Germline loops: CDR1 LGHNA, CDR2 YSLEER. The CDR3 covers 14 residues. CDR3 sequence reads: CASSRAGGEHGYTF. The CDR3, as DNA: TGCGCCAGCAGTCGAGCGGGAGGGGAGCATGGCTACACCTTC.

CDR3 nucleotides: TGTGCCAGCAGCTTGGGGTCCTACGCCACTGAAGCTTTCTTT. Its protein is CASSLGSYATEAFF. The gene calls are TRBV5-6 and TRBJ1-1, with D unresolved. Germline-derived CDR1 and CDR2 are SGHDT and YYEEEE. Between the trimmed V and J ends, which lost 0 bases and 4 bases, there was a span of 10 bases. CDR3 size: 14 residues.

The rearrangement joins TRBV12-3 or TRBV12-4 to TRBJ1-2; TRBD1 agrees at 8 bases. V lost 3 bases and J lost 7; bases outside the gene matches: 4. There are 13 residues in the CDR3. The CDR3 DNA reads as TGTGCCAGCAGTTTTCAGGGGGCGGGTGGCTACACCTTC. Translating it yields CASSFQGAGGYTF.

In its sample, this clone was seen a few times. The rearrangement uses TRBV9 and TRBJ1-1, with TRBD1 matching 7 bases. Germline V lookup: CDR1 SGDLS, CDR2 YYNGEE. V lost 4 bases to trimming and J lost 5 bases; unmatched junction nucleotides: 5. CDR3 size: 13 residues. CDR3 coding DNA: TGTGCCAGCAGCAATGCAGGGGGAACTGAAGCTTTCTTT. This codes for CASSNAGGTEAFF.

The chain links TRBV7-2 to TRBJ1-6, with TRBD1 matching over 8 bases. The CDR3 is 14 residues long. The V and J ends lost 2 bases and 7 bases, in that order; junction bases with no gene match: 1. Looked up from germline, CDR1 is SGHTA and CDR2 is FQGNSA. The chain's CDR3 is CASSLWTGNSPLHF. Here the CDR3 DNA reads TGTGCCAGCAGCTTATGGACAGGGAATTCACCCCTCCACTTT.

The chain has TRBV7-2 and TRBJ1-1; tentatively, D is TRBD1 (6 bases). Germline values: CDR1 SGHTA, CDR2 FQGNSA. Trimming stripped 6 bases from V and 5 bases from J, with 13 bases between. CDR3 length: 13 amino acids. CDR3 nucleotides: TGTGCCAGCAGTACTCAGGGGCGAACTGAAGCTTTCTTT. Amino acids: CASSTQGRTEAFF.

The rearrangement uses TRBV30 and TRBJ1-6; D gene unclear. CDR1 GTSNPN and CDR2 SVGIG come from the germline V gene (reference sequence). Trimming shortened V by 0 bases and J by 7 bases, and 10 bases separated the two germline ends. This CDR3 region has 14 residues. Here the CDR3 reads CAWSVRGRNSPLHF. The CDR3 nucleotides read TGTGCCTGGAGTGTAAGAGGAAGGAATTCACCCCTCCACTTT.

The DNA of the CDR3 is TGTGCCAGCAGCTTAGCGCTGAGACAGGGGGCGCGGAGTAATTATCAGCCCCAGCATTTT. Translating gives CASSLALRQGARSNYQPQHF. V usage is TRBV7-8 and J usage is TRBJ1-5; 10 nucleotides line up with TRBD1. Germline lookup yields CDR1 SGHVS and CDR2 FQNEAQ. V gave up 0 bases and J gave up 5 bases; unmatched junction bases: 16. The CDR3 spans 20 residues. Complete variable domain (other parts from reference TRBV7-8 and TRBJ1-5): GAGVSQSPRYKVAKRGQDVALRCDPISGHVSLFWYQQALGQGPEFLTYFQNEAQLDKSGLPSDRFFAERPEGSVSTLKIQRTQQEDSAVYLCASSLALRQGARSNYQPQHFGDGTRLSIL.

The chain couples TRBV6-2 or TRBV6-3 to TRBJ1-5, with a weak D call TRBD1 (5 bases). The CDR3 is 14 amino acids. Germline V gives CDR1 MNHEY, CDR2 SVGEGT. V was cut by 2 bases and J by 4 bases, with 9 bases left in between. CDR3 sequence (DNA): TGTGCCAGCAGTTACAGGGGTAAGAATCAGCCCCAGCATTTT. Its protein is CASSYRGKNQPQHF.

The chain is built from TRBV19 and TRBJ2-4; 10 nucleotides match TRBD2. This CDR3 has 17 amino acids. Trimming cost V 3 bases and J 6 bases; bases outside gene matches: 11. Germline CDR1 reads LNHDA; CDR2 reads SQIVND (reference sequence). The CDR3 coding sequence is TGTGCCAGTAGTATCGGGCGGAGCGGGGGGGCCCGAAACATTCAGTACTTC. Translation: CASSIGRSGGARNIQYF.

V usage is TRBV4-1 and J usage is TRBJ1-2, with D maybe TRBD1 (6 bases). Trimming pared 4 bases from V and 3 bases from J, leaving 21 bases between. From germline, CDR1 is MGHRA and CDR2 YSYEKL. The CDR3 sequence is 17 residues long. The CDR3 is CASSPQEQGTYHYGYTF. The CDR3 nucleotides are TGCGCCAGCAGCCCCCAGGAACAGGGAACGTACCACTATGGCTACACCTTC.

The chain uses TRBV7-6 and TRBJ2-2; the match to TRBD1 covers 8 bases. The J segment lost 2 bases and the V segment lost 5 bases, leaving 4 bases of the junction unmatched. Germline assignment: CDR1 SGHVS and CDR2 FNYEAQ. This CDR3 comprises 15 residues. As DNA, the CDR3 is TGTGCCAGCAGCCCGACAGGGGCCAACACCGGGGAGCTGTTTTTT. It encodes CASSPTGANTGELFF.

The chain joins TRBV5-6 to TRBJ1-5; a weak D match, TRBD1 (6 bases). The germline V gene has CDR1 SGHDT and CDR2 YYEEEE. This CDR3 is built from 13 residues. V gave up 8 bases and J gave up 5 bases, with 14 bases separating them. This CDR3 reads CARRAGVYQPQHF. The CDR3, as DNA: TGTGCCAGAAGAGCAGGGGTCTATCAGCCCCAGCATTTT.

This sequence joins TRBV18 and TRBJ2-1; 8 nucleotides align to TRBD1. The CDR3 is made up of 11 amino acids. Trimming removed 4 bases from V and 13 bases from J; junction bases left unmatched: 3. Per germline, CDR1 KGHSH and CDR2 LQKENI. The CDR3 is CASSQDREQFF. In DNA form, the CDR3 reads TGTGCCAGCTCACAGGACAGGGAACAGTTCTTC.